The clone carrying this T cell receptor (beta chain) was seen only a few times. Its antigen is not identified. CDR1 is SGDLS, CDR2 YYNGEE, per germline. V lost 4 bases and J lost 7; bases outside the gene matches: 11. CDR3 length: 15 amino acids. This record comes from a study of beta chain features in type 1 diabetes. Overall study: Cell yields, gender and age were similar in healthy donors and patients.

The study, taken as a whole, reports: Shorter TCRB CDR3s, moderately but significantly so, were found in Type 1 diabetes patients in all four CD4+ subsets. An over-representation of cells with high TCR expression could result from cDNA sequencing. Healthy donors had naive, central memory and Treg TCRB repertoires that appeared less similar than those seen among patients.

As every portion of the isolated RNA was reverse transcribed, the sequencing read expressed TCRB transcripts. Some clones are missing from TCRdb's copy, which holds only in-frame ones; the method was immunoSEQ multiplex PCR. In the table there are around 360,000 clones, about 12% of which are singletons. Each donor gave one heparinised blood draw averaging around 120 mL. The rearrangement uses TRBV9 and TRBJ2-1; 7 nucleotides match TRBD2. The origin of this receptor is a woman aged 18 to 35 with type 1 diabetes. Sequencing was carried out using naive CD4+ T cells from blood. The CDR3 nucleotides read TGTGCCAGCAGCACCTCCGGGACTACGCCTAATGAGCAGTTCTTC. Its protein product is CASSTSGTTPNEQFF.